This TCR beta chain was retrieved from a study of cytomegalovirus exposure and HLA in healthy donors. Primers: 60 Vbeta forward and 13 Jbeta reverse. This table comes from immunoSEQ multiplex PCR, and its TCRdb copy is limited to in-frame clones, with some not included. The table lists 110,000 to 150,000 clones, more than 7.5% of them singletons. Germline assignment: CDR1 WSHSY and CDR2 SAAADI. The CDR3 loop spans 16 amino acids. The ends lost 9 bases at V and 6 bases at J; junction bases unmatched: 11. This clone was seen a handful of times. Its antigen remains unidentified. The study's findings and limits: There were about 160 TCR beta chains listed as cytomegalovirus-associated. CMV serostatus stood as the only immune exposure information on hand. In vitro, a few CMV-associated chains proved specific for CMV antigens. As a later analysis showed, a missense DCLRE1C variant was linked to trimming of TCR beta V- and J-genes.

Sequences were obtained from PBMCs. This rearrangement joins TRBV10-2 to TRBJ2-7; 16 bases are shared with TRBD2. The TCR sequence derives from a man in his fifties in good health and CMV-seronegative. CDR3 DNA: TGCGCCAGGGGGACTAGCGGGAGGGAACCCATCTGCGAGCAGTACTTC. This codes for CARGTSGREPICEQYF.